Following are 13 T cell receptor beta chains from one sample sequenced in a study of blood T cell repertoires in COVID-19. Some clones are missing from TCRdb's copy, which holds only in-frame ones; the method was immunoSEQ multiplex PCR. In the table there are roughly 100,000 clones, approximately 80% of which are singletons. The sample taken for sequencing was peripheral blood. These receptors were taken from a woman aged 70-85 years with acute or convalescent COVID-19.

This chain uses TRBV29-1 with TRBJ2-1, with 9 nucleotides matching TRBD2. The CDR3 extends over 14 amino acids. CDR1 SQVTM and CDR2 ANQGSEA come from the germline V gene. Trimming at V came to 5 bases and at J to 4 bases, leaving 6 bases not matched to a gene. DNA for the CDR3: TGCAGCGTTCCAACTAGCGGGTTTTACAATGAGCAGTTCTTC. It yields the protein CSVPTSGFYNEQFF.

The chain has TRBV20-1 and TRBJ1-5; possible D gene TRBD1, 6 bases. In germline, CDR1 is DFQATT, CDR2 SNEGSKA (reference sequence). The CDR3 has 17 amino acids. V gave up 3 bases and J gave up 0 bases, with 18 bases separating them. CDR3 sequence: CSASSQGRGHSNQPQHF. Written as DNA, the CDR3 is TGCAGTGCTAGTTCACAGGGCCGTGGGCATAGCAATCAGCCCCAGCATTTT.

Turning to this clone: This CDR3 is also generated by other DNA sequences in the sample. This rearrangement joins TRBV6-5 to TRBJ1-2; unclear D gene. V shed 0 bases and J shed 8 bases, with 10 bases lying between them. There are 13 residues in the CDR3. CDR1 is MNHEY and CDR2 is SVGAGI in the germline V gene. In DNA form, the CDR3 reads TGTGCCAGCAGTTACTCTCGGGGAGGCGGCTACACCTTC. It specifies CASSYSRGGGYTF.

V and J are TRBV7-8 and TRBJ2-3; 9 bases fit TRBD2. V shed 5 bases and J 0 bases; nucleotides not matched to a gene: 18. Germline V gene data show CDR1 as SGHVS and CDR2 as FQNEAQ. The CDR3 is 20 amino acids. This chain's CDR3 is CASSLRKGAGGAWSTDTQYF. For the CDR3, the DNA is TGTGCCAGCAGCCTCCGTAAGGGGGCGGGGGGGGCTTGGAGCACAGATACGCAGTATTTT.

This chain joins TRBV18 and TRBJ2-1; D may be TRBD2 (6 bases). The CDR3 has 15 residues. Between the trimmed V and J ends, which lost 3 bases and 5 bases, there was a span of 14 bases. The germline V gene encodes CDR1 KGHSH and CDR2 LQKENI. CDR3 loop: CASSPAGRRDNEQFF. The CDR3 DNA reads TGTGCCAGCTCACCGGCGGGGAGGCGGGACAATGAGCAGTTCTTC.

This clone appeared many times. The V and J genes are TRBV19 and TRBJ1-4, with TRBD1 matching over 7 bases. J gave up 7 bases and V 2 bases, and 4 bases lay outside the gene matches. Per germline, CDR1 LNHDA and CDR2 SQIVND (reference sequence). The CDR3 totals 14 residues. CDR3 sequence reads: CASSITGDAEKLFF. The CDR3 region has the DNA TGTGCCAGTAGTATAACAGGGGACGCTGAAAAACTGTTTTTT.

The chain recombines TRBV30 with TRBJ1-2; D gene uncertain. This CDR3 spans 11 amino acids. Germline V gene sequence: CDR1 GTSNPN, CDR2 SVGIG (reference sequence). V lost 3 bases and J lost 2, with 4 bases in between. The CDR3 DNA reads as TGTGCCTGGAGGCTAAACTATGGCTACACCTTC. This sequence encodes CAWRLNYGYTF.

The chain has TRBV7-9 and TRBJ1-2, with a weak D call TRBD1 (5 bases). The CDR3 length is 15 residues. CDR1 is SEHNR and CDR2 is FQNEAQ in the germline V gene (reference sequence). V gave up 5 bases and J gave up 2 bases, with 15 bases separating them. CDR3 nucleotides: TGTGCCAGCAGCCACCTGGCAGGGCCGAACTATGGCTACACCTTC. Translation: CASSHLAGPNYGYTF.

The chain recombines TRBV5-1 with TRBJ2-1, with D hard to call. This CDR3 contains 15 residues. The V gene lost 6 bases and the J gene lost 2 bases, with 15 bases spanning the gap. Germline V lookup: CDR1 SGHRS, CDR2 YFSETQ. The CDR3 DNA reads as TGCGCCAGCACCCCAGGTGGGTCTACCTACAATGAGCAGTTCTTC. Translation: CASTPGGSTYNEQFF.

V and J are TRBV19 and TRBJ1-2; D not certain. This CDR3 region has 15 residues. Trimming stripped 1 base from V and 3 bases from J, with 12 bases between. The germline V gene has CDR1 LNHDA and CDR2 SQIVND (reference sequence). As DNA, the CDR3 is TGTGCCAGTAGTATAGGAGGATCAGTATACTATGGCTACACCTTC. Translating gives CASSIGGSVYYGYTF.

The chain couples TRBV7-3 to TRBJ2-1, with 10 nucleotides matching TRBD2. V shed 3 bases and J 0 bases; nucleotides not matched to a gene: 5. The CDR3 has 17 residues. Germline loops: CDR1 SGHTA, CDR2 FQGTGA. CDR3 sequence reads: CASSFQLAGSSYNEQFF. Written as DNA, the CDR3 is TGTGCCAGCAGCTTTCAACTAGCGGGGAGCTCCTACAATGAGCAGTTCTTC.

V usage is TRBV5-4 and J usage is TRBJ2-3, with TRBD2 matching over 7 bases. The CDR3 spans 15 residues. V shed 1 base and J 1 base; nucleotides not matched to a gene: 3. In germline, CDR1 is SGHNT, CDR2 YYREEE (reference sequence). CDR3 residues: CASSLPLAGTDTQYF. In DNA, the CDR3 is TGTGCCAGCAGCTTGCCTCTAGCGGGCACAGATACGCAGTATTTT.

This clone was seen just once. V and J are TRBV6-5 and TRBJ2-2, with D tentatively TRBD1 (5 bases). V lost 2 bases, J lost 4 bases, and 11 bases lay in between. The germline V gene encodes CDR1 MNHEY and CDR2 SVGAGI. The CDR3 has 15 amino acids. CDR3 sequence (DNA): TGTGCCAGCAGTTACGGCAGGGCCGGCACCGGGGAGCTGTTTTTT. Its protein is CASSYGRAGTGELFF.